This TCR beta chain was observed in a study of blood T cell repertoires in COVID-19. Clones were read by immunoSEQ multiplex PCR, and TCRdb kept only the in-frame ones, dropping some. Among 180,000 or so clones listed, around 76% were seen once. There are 21 residues in the CDR3. Unmatched junction bases numbered 21, after V lost 1 base and J lost 4 bases. Looked up from germline, CDR1 is LGHDT and CDR2 is YNNKEL (reference sequence). The source is a woman between 50 and 59 years old with active or convalescent COVID-19. Sequenced sample: peripheral blood. V is TRBV3-1 (or the pseudogene TRBV3-2) and J is TRBJ2-3; 9 nucleotides match TRBD2. The CDR3 sequence is CASSQGEWQAGGPRGPDTQYF. In DNA form, the CDR3 reads TGTGCCAGCAGCCAAGGGGAGTGGCAGGCGGGGGGGCCAAGGGGCCCAGATACGCAGTATTTT.